This TCR beta chain is from a study of T cell responses to AZD1222 COVID-19 vaccine. Here immunoSEQ multiplex PCR was the method, and the copy in TCRdb shows in-frame clones only, minus some. The sample yields 120,000 or so clones, roughly nine tenths seen once. The CDR3 is 15 amino acids. The V and J ends lost 4 bases and 5 bases respectively, with 13 bases between them. From germline, CDR1 is SGHKS and CDR2 YYEKEE (reference sequence). The rearrangement joins TRBV5-5 to TRBJ1-6; D possibly corresponds to TRBD1 (5 bases). Specimen: peripheral blood, collected 28 days after the second AZD1222 dose. This TCR derives from an adult who received the AZD1222 COVID-19 vaccine. In nucleotides, the CDR3 is TGTGCCAGCAGCATAATGGGGACCGATAATTCACCCCTCCACTTT. Translation: CASSIMGTDNSPLHF.